The next 17 T cell receptor beta chains were all read from a single sample in a study of cytomegalovirus exposure and HLA in healthy donors. Primers for the PCR totalled 60 Vbeta and 13 Jbeta. The protocol was immunoSEQ multiplex PCR, while the TCRdb copy is restricted to in-frame clones and leaves out a portion. The sample lists about 130,000 clones; 55% to 75% were seen once. The sequencing input was PBMCs. These receptors came from a human donor in good health.

The chain is built from TRBV5-4 and TRBJ2-5; D might be TRBD1 (5 bases). This CDR3 has 13 residues. CDR1 and CDR2 from the germline V gene are SGHNT and YYREEE (reference sequence). Trimming left V 5 bases short and J 5 bases short, with 13 bases between. The CDR3 spells CASRLKGAETQYF. For the CDR3, the DNA is TGTGCCAGCAGGCTAAAAGGGGCCGAGACCCAGTACTTC.

This clone was seen more than once but under ten times. The CDR3 DNA sequence: TGTGCCAGCAGTTCCAAACAGGGGCCCGCAGAGCAGTACTTC. It yields the protein CASSSKQGPAEQYF. The V call is TRBV5-4, the J call TRBJ2-7; the match to TRBD1 covers 7 bases. Germline CDR1 and CDR2: SGHNT and YYREEE (reference sequence). The V gene end was trimmed by 5 bases and the J gene end by 7 bases; junction bases not matched to a gene: 12. This CDR3 comprises 14 residues.

This clone was detected only a few times. CDR3 residues: CASSFGTGVYEQYF. The CDR3 nucleotides read TGTGCCAGCAGCTTTGGGACAGGGGTCTACGAGCAGTACTTC. The rearrangement links TRBV11-2 to TRBJ2-7, with TRBD1 matching over 10 bases. Germline lookup yields CDR1 SGHAT and CDR2 FQNNGV. The V and J ends lost 3 bases and 3 bases, in that order; junction bases with no gene match: 2. The CDR3 runs 14 residues. Based on the CDR3 plus reference TRBV11-2 and TRBJ2-7, the full variable domain is EAGVAQSPRYKIIEKRQSVAFWCNPISGHATLYWYQQILGQGPKLLIQFQNNGVVDDSQLPKDRFSAERLKGVDSTLKIQPAKLEDSAVYLCASSFGTGVYEQYFGPGTRLTVT.

The genes are TRBV6-1 and TRBJ1-1; D might be TRBD1 (5 bases). This CDR3 is built from 15 residues. The germline CDR1 and CDR2 sequences are MNHNS and SASEGT. Trimming left V 2 bases short and J 0 bases short, with 10 bases between. This CDR3 reads CASSEQGRLNTEAFF. CDR3 bases: TGTGCCAGCAGTGAACAGGGCCGATTGAACACTGAAGCTTTCTTT.

V usage is TRBV11-2 and J usage is TRBJ2-5; D perhaps matches TRBD1 (6 bases). The CDR3 has 15 amino acids. Germline assignment: CDR1 SGHAT and CDR2 FQNNGV. The germline V and J ends were trimmed by 1 base and 5 bases, with 14 bases remaining between them. In nucleotides, the CDR3 is TGTGCCAGCAGCTTAGGGGCCCATACAGGGGAGACCCAGTACTTC. Amino acids: CASSLGAHTGETQYF.

This chain links TRBV11-2 with TRBJ1-1, with TRBD1 identical over 8 bases. CDR1 and CDR2 (germline): SGHAT, FQNNGV. V gave up 2 bases and J gave up 11 bases; unmatched junction bases: 16. The CDR3 is 16 amino acids. The CDR3 DNA follows: TGTGCCAGCAGCTTACCCTACCTTCGGACAGGGAAGAACGCTTTCTTT. It translates to CASSLPYLRTGKNAFF.

Concerning this clone itself: Relative to the germline gene, one junction end is altered; a read error may explain this. The chain recombines TRBV7-9 with TRBJ2-1; 10 nucleotides agree with TRBD1. The length of the CDR3 is 16 residues. Per the germline V gene, CDR1 is SEHNR and CDR2 is FQNEAQ (reference sequence). CDR3 loop: CSSSSTFGQGVDEQFF. The CDR3 coding sequence is TGTTCCAGCAGCTCGACCTTCGGACAGGGGGTGGATGAGCAGTTCTTC.

V usage is TRBV9 and J usage is TRBJ2-7; possibly TRBD2 for D (7 bases). Germline CDR1 and CDR2: SGDLS and YYNGEE. The CDR3 has 17 residues. V lost 3 bases and J lost 2, with 21 bases in between. The CDR3, as DNA: TGTGCCAGCAGCGCCGAGGGGGGGAGGGACGGGGCCTACGAGCAGTACTTC. Encoded protein: CASSAEGGRDGAYEQYF.

The chain uses TRBV27 and TRBJ2-5; a possible D gene is TRBD1 (5 bases). The CDR3 length is 15 residues. In germline, CDR1 is MNHEY, CDR2 SMNVEV (reference sequence). Between the trimmed V and J ends, which lost 4 bases and 1 base, there was a span of 13 bases. The DNA for the CDR3 is TGTGCCAGCAGTTCCCAGGGCAGGGCCCAAGAGACCCAGTACTTC. Translated, it gives CASSSQGRAQETQYF.

This chain uses TRBV7-6 with TRBJ2-7; D not resolved. CDR3 length: 18 residues. Deletions cut 4 bases from V and 3 bases from J, with 25 bases between. CDR1 SGHVS and CDR2 FNYEAQ come from the germline V gene. This chain's CDR3 is CASSSALDLWQRSYEQYF. The CDR3 DNA reads TGTGCCAGCAGCTCCGCCCTAGACCTTTGGCAGAGAAGCTACGAGCAGTACTTC.

This clone has at least ten counts. J is TRBJ2-5 and V is TRBV27, with 10 bases identical to TRBD2. The junction had 5 bases not matched to a gene; V was cut back by 5 bases and J by 5 bases. Germline CDR1 reads MNHEY; CDR2 reads SMNVEV (reference sequence). This CDR3 is built from 14 residues. The CDR3 region is CASSRGLAVETQYF. The CDR3 nucleotides are TGTGCCAGCAGTCGTGGACTAGCGGTGGAGACCCAGTACTTC.

The genes are TRBV21-1 and TRBJ2-5; TRBD2 was called by the table and not checked on the DNA. TRBV21-1 is described as a pseudogene. CDR3 length: 14 residues. The CDR3 DNA reads TGTGCCAGCAGCAAGGGTACTAGTGTGGAGACCCAGTACTTC. Translation gives CASSKGTSVETQYF.

V and J are TRBV7-8 and TRBJ1-1; the D is unclear. The V gene lost 7 bases and the J gene lost 11 bases, with 20 bases spanning the gap. Germline CDR1 SGHVS, CDR2 FQNEAQ. The CDR3 consists of 13 residues. Written as DNA, the CDR3 is TGTGCCAGCACCACGGGCCGAGGGCCGGGGGCTTTCTTT. Protein: CASTTGRGPGAFF.

CDR3 region: CASSTRDEEGYTF. For the CDR3, the DNA is TGTGCCAGTAGTACCCGCGATGAGGAAGGCTACACCTTC. This chain joins TRBV19 and TRBJ1-2; D uncertain. Germline CDR1 is LNHDA and CDR2 is SQIVND (reference sequence). This CDR3 is built from 13 residues. Trimming took off 4 bases at V and 8 bases at J, with 14 bases between the two ends.

The chain recombines TRBV28 with TRBJ2-7; D might be TRBD2 (6 bases). CDR1 and CDR2 (germline): MDHEN, SYDVKM. Trimming stripped 7 bases from V and 7 bases from J, with 23 bases between. The length of the CDR3 is 15 residues. The CDR3 nucleotides are TGTGCCAGCAATCGCAACCGGGCCTCGGCGGGGGAGCAGTACTTC. This gives the protein CASNRNRASAGEQYF. The full variable domain, with the rest looked up from reference TRBV28 and TRBJ2-7, is DVKVTQSSRYLVKRTGEKVFLECVQDMDHENMFWYRQDPGLGLRLIYFSYDVKMKEKGDIPEGYSVSREKKERFSLILESASTNQTSMYLCASNRNRASAGEQYFGPGTRLTVT.

The V gene is TRBV27, the J gene TRBJ2-3; 8 bases are a match to TRBD2. This CDR3 region has 16 residues. CDR1 and CDR2 from the germline V gene are MNHEY and SMNVEV (reference sequence). V lost 5 bases and J lost 2; bases outside the gene matches: 9. CDR3 bases: TGTGCCAGCAGTCGAAGAGCGGGAGTGCTCACAGATACGCAGTATTTT. It yields the protein CASSRRAGVLTDTQYF.

The gene calls are TRBV5-5 and TRBJ1-1; D may be TRBD1 (6 bases). Germline CDR1 is SGHKS and CDR2 is YYEKEE (reference sequence). Deletions cut 3 bases from V and 13 bases from J, with 28 bases between. The CDR3 consists of 16 residues. The CDR3 here is CASSSFSGTSASFIFF. The DNA for the CDR3 is TGTGCCAGCAGCTCCTTCTCCGGGACATCGGCGTCGTTTATTTTCTTT.